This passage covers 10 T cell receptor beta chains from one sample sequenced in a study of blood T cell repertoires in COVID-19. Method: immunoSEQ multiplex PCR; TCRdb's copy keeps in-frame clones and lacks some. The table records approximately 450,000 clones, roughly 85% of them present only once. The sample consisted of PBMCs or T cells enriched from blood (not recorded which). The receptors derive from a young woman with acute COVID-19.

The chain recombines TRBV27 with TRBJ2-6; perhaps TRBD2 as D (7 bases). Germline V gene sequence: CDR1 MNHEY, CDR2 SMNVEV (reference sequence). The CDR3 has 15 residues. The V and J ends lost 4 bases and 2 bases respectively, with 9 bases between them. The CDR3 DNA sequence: TGTGCCAGCAGTTGGGGGGGGCCTGGGGCCAACGTCCTGACTTTC. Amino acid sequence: CASSWGGPGANVLTF. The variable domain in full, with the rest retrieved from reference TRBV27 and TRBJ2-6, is EAQVTQNPRYLITVTGKKLTVTCSQNMNHEYMSWYRQDPGLGLRQIYYSMNVEVTDKGDVPEGYKVSRKEKRNFPLILESPSPNQTSLYFCASSWGGPGANVLTFGAGSRLTVL.

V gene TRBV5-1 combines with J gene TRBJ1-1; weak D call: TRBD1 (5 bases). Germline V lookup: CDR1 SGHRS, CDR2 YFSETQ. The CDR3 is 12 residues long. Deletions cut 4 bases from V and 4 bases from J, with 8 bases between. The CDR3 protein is CASSQGGTEAFF. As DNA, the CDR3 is TGCGCCAGCAGCCAGGGTGGCACTGAAGCTTTCTTT.

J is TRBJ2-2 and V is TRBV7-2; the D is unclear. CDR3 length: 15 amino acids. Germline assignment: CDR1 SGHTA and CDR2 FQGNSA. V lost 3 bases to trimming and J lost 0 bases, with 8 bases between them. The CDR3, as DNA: TGTGCCAGCAGCTTTAGACTTTCGAACACCGGGGAGCTGTTTTTT. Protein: CASSFRLSNTGELFF.

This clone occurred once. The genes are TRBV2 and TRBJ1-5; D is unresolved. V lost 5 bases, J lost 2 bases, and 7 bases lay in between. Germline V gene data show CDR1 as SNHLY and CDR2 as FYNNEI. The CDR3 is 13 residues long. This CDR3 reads CASSREGNQPQHF. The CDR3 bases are TGTGCCAGCAGTCGGGAGGGCAATCAGCCCCAGCATTTT.

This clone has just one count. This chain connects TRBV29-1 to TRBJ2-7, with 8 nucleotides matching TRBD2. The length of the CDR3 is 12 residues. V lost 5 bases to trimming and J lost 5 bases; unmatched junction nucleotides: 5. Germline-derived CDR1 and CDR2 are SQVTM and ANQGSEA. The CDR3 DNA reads TGCAGCGTTTTGCGGGAGGTCGACGAGCAGTACTTC. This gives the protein CSVLREVDEQYF.

CDR3 loop: CASSLQRTGEEKLFF. The CDR3 DNA reads TGCGCCAGCAGCCTCCAGAGGACAGGGGAGGAAAAACTGTTTTTT. The chain joins TRBV4-1 to TRBJ1-4, with 9 bases lining up with TRBD1. The CDR3 is 15 residues long. After removal of 4 bases from V and 8 bases from J, the junction contained 8 bases not matched to a gene. Germline CDR1 is MGHRA and CDR2 is YSYEKL.

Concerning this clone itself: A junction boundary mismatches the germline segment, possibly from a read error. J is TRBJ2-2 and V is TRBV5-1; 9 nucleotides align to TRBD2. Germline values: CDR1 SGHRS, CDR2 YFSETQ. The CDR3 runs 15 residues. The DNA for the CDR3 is TGCGCCAGCAGCTATCCTAGCGGGAACGCCGGGGAGCTGTTTTTT. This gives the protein CASSYPSGNAGELFF.

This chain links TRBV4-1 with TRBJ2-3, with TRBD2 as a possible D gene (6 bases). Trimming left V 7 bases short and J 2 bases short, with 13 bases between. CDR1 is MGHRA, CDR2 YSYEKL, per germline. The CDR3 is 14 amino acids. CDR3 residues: CASNLGTFTDTQYF. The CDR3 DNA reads TGCGCCAGCAACCTGGGGACTTTCACAGATACGCAGTATTTT.

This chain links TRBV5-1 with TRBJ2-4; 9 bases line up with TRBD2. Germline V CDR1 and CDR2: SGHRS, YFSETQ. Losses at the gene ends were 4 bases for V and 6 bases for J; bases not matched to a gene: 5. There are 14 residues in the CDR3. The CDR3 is CASSDGTSLNIQYF. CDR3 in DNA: TGCGCCAGCAGCGACGGGACTAGCCTAAACATTCAGTACTTC.

CDR3 DNA sequence: TGTGCCAGCATTTTCGGGAGGAACACTGAAGCTTTCTTT. This encodes CASIFGRNTEAFF. This chain connects TRBV6-6 to TRBJ1-1; D not certain. Trimming stripped 7 bases from V and 1 base from J, with 10 bases between. CDR3 length equals 13 residues. Germline V gene data show CDR1 as MNHNY and CDR2 as SVGAGI (reference sequence).